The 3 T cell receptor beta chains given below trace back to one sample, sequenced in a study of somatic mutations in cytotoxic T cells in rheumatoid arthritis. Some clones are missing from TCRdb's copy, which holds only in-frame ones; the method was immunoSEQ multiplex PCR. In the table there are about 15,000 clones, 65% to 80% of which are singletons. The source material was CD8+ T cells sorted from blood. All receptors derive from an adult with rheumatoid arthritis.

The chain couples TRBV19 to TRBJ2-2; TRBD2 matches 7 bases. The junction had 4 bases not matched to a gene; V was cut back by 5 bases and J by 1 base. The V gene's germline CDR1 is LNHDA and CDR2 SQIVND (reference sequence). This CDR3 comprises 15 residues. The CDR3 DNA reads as TGTGCCAGTAGTCCGCTAGCGGTGAACACCGGGGAGCTGTTTTTT. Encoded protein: CASSPLAVNTGELFF.

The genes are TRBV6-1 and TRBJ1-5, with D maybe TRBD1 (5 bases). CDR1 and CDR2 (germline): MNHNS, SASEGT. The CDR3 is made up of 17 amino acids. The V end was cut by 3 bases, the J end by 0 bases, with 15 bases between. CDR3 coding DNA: TGTGCCAGCAGTGACTTTTCACGGGGGGATAGCAATCAGCCCCAGCATTTT. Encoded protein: CASSDFSRGDSNQPQHF.

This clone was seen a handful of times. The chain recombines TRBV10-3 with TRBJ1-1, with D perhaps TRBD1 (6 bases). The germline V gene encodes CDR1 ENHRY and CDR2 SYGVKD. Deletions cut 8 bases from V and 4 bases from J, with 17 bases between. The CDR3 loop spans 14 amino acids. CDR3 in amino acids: CAIVDSEGGTEAFF. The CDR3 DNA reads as TGTGCCATCGTTGACTCGGAAGGGGGCACTGAAGCTTTCTTT.